Shown below are 28 T cell receptor beta chains from a single sample sequenced in a study of blood T cells in healthy people across ages. The second PCR ran roughly 6 to 11 cycles with a sample-barcoded 5' primer and J-beta primers. TCRdb recomputed calls from the 5' RACE reads with MiXCR, one row per CDR3 protein. The sample has 890,000 or so distinct CDR3 sequences; 62% are singletons. The sequenced sample consisted of blood. The receptors stem from a man younger than 40 in good health.

The sample holds a few counts of this clonotype. This CDR3 reads CASSYAGSDEQYF. CDR3 DNA: TGTGCCAGCAGTTACGCCGGGTCGGACGAGCAGTACTTC. The V gene is TRBV28, the J gene TRBJ2-5; D ambiguous. The last part of the DNA fits TRBJ2-7 better; the J call may be wrong. The V gene's germline CDR1 is MDHEN and CDR2 SYDVKM. The CDR3 has 13 residues.

This clonotype has a single count. The chain joins TRBV12-3 or TRBV12-4 to TRBJ1-5; D gene ambiguous. V was trimmed by 3 bases and J by 2 bases, leaving 8 bases between them. The CDR3 runs 14 residues. CDR3 sequence reads: CASSFGAGNQPQHF. The CDR3 nucleotides are TGTGCCAGCAGTTTTGGAGCGGGCAATCAGCCCCAGCATTTT.

V and J are TRBV14 and TRBJ2-1; TRBD1 might be the D (6 bases). The germline CDR1 and CDR2 sequences are SGHDN and FVKESK. Trimming left V 5 bases short and J 6 bases short, with 17 bases between. CDR3 length: 15 residues. CDR3 coding DNA: TGTGCCAGCAGCATCCGGACAGAGGTAGGCAATGAGCAGTTCTTC. This encodes CASSIRTEVGNEQFF.

J is TRBJ2-1 and V is TRBV12-3 or TRBV12-4, with 9 nucleotides matching TRBD2. Germline trimming cut 1 base from V and 13 bases from J; bases unmatched to any gene: 8. The CDR3 is 14 residues long. The CDR3 loop reads CASSLGTSEETQFF. CDR3 nucleotide sequence: TGTGCCAGCAGTTTAGGGACTAGCGAAGAGACCCAGTTCTTC.

V is TRBV15 and J is TRBJ2-7, with TRBD1 identical over 9 bases. Per the germline V gene, CDR1 is LNHNV and CDR2 is YYDKDF (reference sequence). The V segment lost 5 bases and the J segment 3 bases; nucleotides outside the gene matches: 5. This CDR3 comprises 14 residues. DNA for the CDR3: TGTGCCACCAGCCACGACAGGGGGTACTACGAGCAGTACTTC. Translating gives CATSHDRGYYEQYF.

The rearrangement links TRBV7-2 to TRBJ1-6; 7 bases are a match to TRBD1. V lost 3 bases and J lost 9; bases outside the gene matches: 5. CDR1 and CDR2 (germline): SGHTA, FQGNSA. CDR3 length equals 14 residues. CDR3 sequence reads: CASSFGTDTSPLHF. CDR3 DNA sequence: TGTGCCAGCAGCTTCGGGACAGATACTTCACCCCTCCACTTT.

The chain couples TRBV29-1 to TRBJ1-1; D possibly corresponds to TRBD1 (5 bases). Trimming pared 7 bases from V and 5 bases from J, leaving 17 bases between. The CDR3 extends over 13 amino acids. Germline CDR1 reads SQVTM; CDR2 reads ANQGSEA. The chain's CDR3 is CSASPRGRTEAFF. The CDR3 bases are TGCAGCGCCTCACCTAGGGGTCGGACTGAAGCTTTCTTT.

Comment on this clonotype: Its ends do not fully match the called genes, so a read error is possible. V and J are TRBV5-1 and TRBJ2-7, with 8 nucleotides matching TRBD2. The end of the DNA fits TRBJ2-5 better, so the J call may be wrong. The CDR3 is 16 residues long. The germline V gene has CDR1 SGHRS and CDR2 YFSETQ. In DNA form, the CDR3 reads TGCGCCAGCAGCTTCCAATTAGCGGGGTACCAAGGGACCCAGTACTTC. This encodes CASSFQLAGYQGTQYF.

V gene TRBV7-2 combines with J gene TRBJ2-5; TRBD2 matches at 16 bases. This CDR3 has 17 amino acids. The V gene end was trimmed by 5 bases and the J gene end by 1 base; junction bases not matched to a gene: 4. Germline lookup yields CDR1 SGHTA and CDR2 FQGNSA. CDR3 sequence reads: CASSRGTSGGGQETQYF. The CDR3 nucleotides are TGTGCCAGCAGCCGGGGGACTAGCGGGGGGGGCCAAGAGACCCAGTACTTC. Full variable domain (missing parts from reference TRBV7-2 and TRBJ2-5): GAGVSQSPSNKVTEKGKDVELRCDPISGHTALYWYRQSLGQGLEFLIYFQGNSAPDKSGLPSDRFSAERTGGSVSTLTIQRTQQEDSAVYLCASSRGTSGGGQETQYFGPGTRLLVL.

This clonotype was counted between two and nine times. CDR3 region: CASRRLAGGSYYEQYF. The DNA of the CDR3 is TGTGCCAGCAGACGACTAGCGGGGGGGTCTTACTACGAGCAGTACTTC. The chain employs TRBV27 and TRBJ2-7; 14 nucleotides agree with TRBD2. The CDR3 totals 16 residues. After removal of 6 bases from V and 3 bases from J, the junction contained 7 bases not matched to a gene. CDR1 MNHEY and CDR2 SMNVEV come from the germline V gene (reference sequence).

Written as DNA, the CDR3 is TGCAGCGTTGAAGAGGGGGGAGGGGGAAAACTGTTTTTT. Translation gives CSVEEGGGGKLFF. The J gene is TRBJ1-4, the V gene TRBV29-1, with TRBD1 as a possible D gene (6 bases). CDR3 length: 13 residues. CDR1 and CDR2 from the germline V gene are SQVTM and ANQGSEA. Trimming shortened V by 0 bases and J by 10 bases, and 12 bases separated the two germline ends. Based on the CDR3 plus reference TRBV29-1 and TRBJ1-4, the full variable domain is SAVISQKPSRDICQRGTSLTIQCQVDSQVTMMFWYRQQPGQSLTLIATANQGSEATYESGFVIDKFPISRPNLTFSTLTVSNMSPEDSSIYLCSVEEGGGGKLFFGSGTQLSVL.

The CDR3 coding sequence is TGTGCCAGCAGTGCTCCCCGGACGGAAGGGGGTAATTCACCCCTCCACTTT. Its protein is CASSAPRTEGGNSPLHF. The V call is TRBV5-6, the J call TRBJ1-6; a weak D match, TRBD1 (6 bases). The CDR3 has 17 residues. Per the germline V gene, CDR1 is SGHDT and CDR2 is YYEEEE. V was trimmed by 5 bases and J by 6 bases, leaving 21 bases between them.

The chain recombines TRBV7-2 with TRBJ1-1; the D gene is possibly TRBD1 (5 bases). Looked up from germline, CDR1 is SGHTA and CDR2 is FQGNSA. The V end was cut by 5 bases, the J end by 2 bases, with 9 bases between. CDR3 length: 13 residues. The CDR3 spells CASSAGHNTEAFF. The CDR3 DNA reads as TGTGCCAGCAGCGCCGGACACAACACTGAAGCTTTCTTT. Variable domain in full (rest from reference TRBV7-2 and TRBJ1-1): GAGVSQSPSNKVTEKGKDVELRCDPISGHTALYWYRQSLGQGLEFLIYFQGNSAPDKSGLPSDRFSAERTGGSVSTLTIQRTQQEDSAVYLCASSAGHNTEAFFGQGTRLTVV.

The table lists this clonotype with a few counts. The chain joins TRBV29-1 to TRBJ2-1, with D maybe TRBD2 (8 bases). Per germline, CDR1 SQVTM and CDR2 ANQGSEA. The CDR3 is 13 residues long. The DNA of the CDR3 is TGCACCGGGGGGGGGACAGCACCTAATGAGCAGTTCTTC. Its protein is CTGGGTAPNEQFF.

This rearrangement joins TRBV20-1 to TRBJ2-4; D is possibly TRBD2 (6 bases). Per germline, CDR1 DFQATT and CDR2 SNEGSKA (reference sequence). This CDR3 has 13 amino acids. The V end lost 6 bases, the J end lost 5 bases, and 14 bases lay between the germline ends. CDR3 DNA sequence: TGCAGTGCCAGCATCGGGGGTCAAAACATTCAGTACTTC. Translation: CSASIGGQNIQYF.

The gene calls are TRBV29-1 and TRBJ2-4, with 8 bases that match TRBD1. The J call may not be correct, given that the DNA end is closer to TRBJ2-7. This CDR3 is built from 13 residues. Germline V CDR1 and CDR2: SQVTM, ANQGSEA. The CDR3 loop is CSVRTGQAYEQYF. Written as DNA, the CDR3 is TGCAGCGTGAGGACAGGGCAGGCCTACGAGCAGTACTTC.

This clonotype was picked up a small number of times. The CDR3 DNA sequence: TGTGCCAGCAGAACCGGGACTAGCTCCTACGAGCAGTACTTC. Translated: CASRTGTSSYEQYF. V and J are TRBV6-5 and TRBJ2-7, with 8 positions matching TRBD2. With V trimmed by 6 bases and J by 0 bases, 4 bases remained unmatched. CDR3 length: 14 residues. CDR1 MNHEY and CDR2 SVGAGI come from the germline V gene.

The J gene is TRBJ2-7, the V gene TRBV29-1; TRBD1 matches at 8 bases. The germline CDR1 and CDR2 sequences are SQVTM and ANQGSEA. The CDR3 has 15 residues. With 1 base clipped from V and 5 bases from J, the junction kept 10 bases outside the gene matches. As DNA, the CDR3 is TGCAGCGTTGAAGTTGCCGGACAGGGTCCCGACGAGCAGTACTTC. Translating gives CSVEVAGQGPDEQYF.

The rearrangement links TRBV3-1 to TRBJ1-2, with D maybe TRBD1 (6 bases). Germline V gene lookup returns CDR1 LGHDT and CDR2 YNNKEL (reference sequence). CDR3 length equals 13 residues. The germline V and J ends were trimmed by 2 bases and 6 bases, with 10 bases remaining between them. The CDR3 DNA sequence: TGTGCCAGCAGCCAACCAGGGGCACATGGCTACACCTTC. This translates into CASSQPGAHGYTF.

This clonotype was recorded a few times. The CDR3 spells CSASPGKYSNQPQHF. As DNA, the CDR3 is TGCAGTGCTAGCCCAGGGAAATATAGCAATCAGCCCCAGCATTTT. The rearrangement joins TRBV20-1 to TRBJ1-5, with a tentative D call TRBD1 (5 bases). The CDR3 is 15 residues long. Germline V gives CDR1 DFQATT, CDR2 SNEGSKA (reference sequence). Trimming took off 3 bases at V and 0 bases at J, with 12 bases between the two ends.

The chain couples TRBV6-4 to TRBJ2-5; 12 bases match TRBD1. The J call may not be correct, given that the DNA end is closer to TRBJ2-7. Germline V gene data show CDR1 as MRHNA and CDR2 as SNTAGT. The CDR3 spans 14 residues. This CDR3 reads CASRRGQGAIEQYF. CDR3 bases: TGTGCCAGCAGGCGGGGACAGGGGGCTATCGAGCAGTACTTC.

This rearrangement joins TRBV7-2 to TRBJ2-2; TRBD1 matches 11 bases. V lost 5 bases to trimming and J lost 6 bases; unmatched junction nucleotides: 5. This CDR3 has 15 amino acids. Germline V gene data show CDR1 as SGHTA and CDR2 as FQGNSA. The CDR3 DNA follows: TGTGCCAGCAGCACTGGACAGGGGGCTGCCGGGGAGCTGTTTTTT. Encoded protein: CASSTGQGAAGELFF.

The chain couples TRBV6-6 to TRBJ2-3; the D is unclear. Germline lookup yields CDR1 MNHNY and CDR2 SVGAGI (reference sequence). The length of the CDR3 is 14 residues. Trimming stripped 3 bases from V and 2 bases from J, with 9 bases between. The chain's CDR3 is CASSYRDATDTQYF. As DNA, the CDR3 is TGTGCCAGCAGTTATAGGGATGCCACAGATACGCAGTATTTT.

The rearrangement joins TRBV7-9 to TRBJ2-5, with 7 bases lining up with TRBD1. After removal of 6 bases from V and 2 bases from J, the junction contained 9 bases not matched to a gene. Germline V gene data show CDR1 as SEHNR and CDR2 as FQNEAQ (reference sequence). The CDR3 consists of 15 residues. For the CDR3, the DNA is TGTGCCAGCAGGCGGACAGGATCGCAACAAGAGACCCAGTACTTC. Translated, it gives CASRRTGSQQETQYF.

There are a few counts of this clonotype. The chain has TRBV6-5 and TRBJ2-5; D unclear. CDR1 is MNHEY, CDR2 SVGAGI, per germline. This CDR3 comprises 14 residues. Between the trimmed V and J ends, which lost 2 bases and 4 bases, there was a span of 11 bases. CDR3 DNA: TGTGCCAGCAGTTACAGGGTCGAGGCAGAGACCCAGTACTTC. This sequence encodes CASSYRVEAETQYF.

This rearrangement joins TRBV12-3 or TRBV12-4 to TRBJ1-4; 10 bases match TRBD1. The CDR3 extends over 15 amino acids. With 5 bases clipped from V and 7 bases from J, the junction kept 7 bases outside the gene matches. The CDR3 bases are TGTGCCAGCAGTGTGGGACAGGGGATGGGTGAAAAACTGTTTTTT. Protein sequence: CASSVGQGMGEKLFF.

CDR3 region: CASSYTSGVYNEQFF. Written as DNA, the CDR3 is TGTGCCAGCAGCTATACTAGCGGGGTCTACAATGAGCAGTTCTTC. The V gene is TRBV7-3, the J gene TRBJ2-1, with TRBD2 matching over 10 bases. The CDR3 is 15 residues long. V shed 4 bases, J shed 3 bases, and the junction held 3 bases outside the gene matches. Germline CDR1 and CDR2: SGHTA and FQGTGA. Full variable domain (outside the CDR3, taken from reference TRBV7-3 and TRBJ2-1): GAGVSQTPSNKVTEKGKYVELRCDPISGHTALYWYRQSLGQGPEFLIYFQGTGAADDSGLPNDRFFAVRPEGSVSTLKIQRTERGDSAVYLCASSYTSGVYNEQFFGPGTRLTVL.

In its sample, this clonotype was seen a few times. CDR3 sequence reads: CASSLSGTSTDTQYF. The CDR3 nucleotides are TGTGCCAGCAGCTTATCGGGTACTAGCACAGATACGCAGTATTTT. This chain joins TRBV7-2 and TRBJ2-3, with no clear D. From germline, CDR1 is SGHTA and CDR2 FQGNSA. Trimming pared 2 bases from V and 0 bases from J, leaving 9 bases between. The CDR3 has 15 amino acids.